Here is one T cell receptor (beta chain) with its context. Its antigen is undetermined. Measured with immunoSEQ multiplex PCR; TCRdb has only the in-frame clones, and not every one. The sample lists fewer than 150,000 clones; approximately 90% were seen once. These data originate in a study of graft-versus-host responses after intestinal transplantation. Study information: Every recipient underwent anti-thymocyte globulin induction, then tacrolimus and steroids for about three years. Study-level findings and limits: Elevated graft-versus-host to host-versus-graft clonal ratios in allografts were recorded for patients with graft-donor T cell macrochimerism.

This TCR came from a human donor who received an intestinal transplant. This specimen consisted of unstimulated CD4+ T cells sorted from spleen or lymph node cells, obtained before intestinal transplant.

The CDR3 is CASSPGPGGNQPQHF. As DNA, the CDR3 is TGTGCCAGCAGTCCTGGACCCGGGGGAAATCAGCCCCAGCATTTT. The chain links TRBV7-6 to TRBJ1-5, with a tentative D call TRBD1 (5 bases). The V end was cut by 6 bases, the J end by 4 bases, with 16 bases between. Germline CDR1 and CDR2: SGHVS and FNYEAQ. There are 15 residues in the CDR3.